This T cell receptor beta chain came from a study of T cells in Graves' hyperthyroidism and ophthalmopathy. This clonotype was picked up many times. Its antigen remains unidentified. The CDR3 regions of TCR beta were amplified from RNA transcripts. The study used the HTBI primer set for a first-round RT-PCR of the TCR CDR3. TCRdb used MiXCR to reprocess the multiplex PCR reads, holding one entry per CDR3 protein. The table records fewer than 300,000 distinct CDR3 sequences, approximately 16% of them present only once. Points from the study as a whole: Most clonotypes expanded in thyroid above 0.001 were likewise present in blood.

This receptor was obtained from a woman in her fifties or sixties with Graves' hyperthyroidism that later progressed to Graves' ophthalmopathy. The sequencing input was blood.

The CDR3 reads CASSFSPTRGYNEQFF. The CDR3 DNA follows: TGTGCCAGCAGTTTTTCCCCAACGAGAGGGTACAATGAGCAGTTCTTC. The chain recombines TRBV27 with TRBJ2-1; possible D gene TRBD2, 5 bases. CDR1 and CDR2 from the germline V gene are MNHEY and SMNVEV (reference sequence). The V end lost 3 bases, the J end lost 4 bases, and 16 bases lay between the germline ends. This CDR3 has 16 residues.